The 9 T cell receptor beta chains below come from one sample, sequenced in a study of identical twins. Each CDR3 protein gets one entry after TCRdb re-called the 5' RACE reads with MiXCR. Seen here are 1.5 million to 2 million distinct CDR3 sequences, roughly 35% observed once, and the top ten hold more than 0.25%. What was sequenced was cord blood. The receptors were gathered from a newborn girl in good health.

This chain links TRBV28 with TRBJ1-5; D uncertain. Germline V CDR1 and CDR2: MDHEN, SYDVKM. V dropped 4 bases and J dropped 6 bases, with 7 bases sitting between them. This CDR3 contains 12 residues. The CDR3 protein is CASSSTSQPQHF. Written as DNA, the CDR3 is TGTGCCAGCAGTTCCACGAGTCAGCCCCAGCATTTT.

This chain connects TRBV19 to TRBJ2-1; D gene uncertain. The germline gives CDR1 LNHDA, CDR2 SQIVND (reference sequence). Trimming took 5 bases from V and 6 from J, leaving 11 bases between them. This CDR3 has 13 residues. As DNA, the CDR3 is TGTGCCAGTAGTCCTTCCCTCCGCAATGAGCAGTTCTTC. Protein sequence: CASSPSLRNEQFF. The whole variable domain, remainder taken from reference TRBV19 and TRBJ2-1, is DGGITQSPKYLFRKEGQNVTLSCEQNLNHDAMYWYRQDPGQGLRLIYYSQIVNDFQKGDIAEGYSVSREKKESFPLTVTSAQKNPTAFYLCASSPSLRNEQFFGPGTRLTVL.

A few counts support this clonotype. The V and J genes are TRBV25-1 and TRBJ2-1, with 7 bases fitting TRBD1. Germline V lookup: CDR1 MGHDK, CDR2 SYGVNS. The V gene end was trimmed by 0 bases and the J gene end by 1 base; junction bases not matched to a gene: 12. The CDR3 length is 19 residues. The CDR3 spells CASSEYFSARGLSYNEQFF. The DNA of the CDR3 is TGTGCCAGCAGTGAATATTTCTCGGCGAGGGGGCTGTCCTACAATGAGCAGTTCTTC.

Turning to this clonotype: A much larger clone differs from this one at a single base, so this may be a read error. The V and J genes are TRBV4-2 and TRBJ2-5; D call uncertain. The germline V gene has CDR1 LGHNA and CDR2 YNFKEQ. With 1 base removed from V and 1 base from J, the gap between germline ends came to 10 bases. The CDR3 covers 15 residues. CDR3 amino acids: CASSQGWDFQETQYF. As DNA, the CDR3 is TGTGCCAGCAGCCAAGGTTGGGATTTCCAAGAGACCCAGTACTTC.

The sample holds a few counts of this clonotype. This chain joins TRBV11-2 and TRBJ1-2, with 12 nucleotides matching TRBD1. CDR3 length equals 15 residues. V lost 4 bases to trimming and J lost 8 bases; unmatched junction nucleotides: 8. Germline assignment: CDR1 SGHAT and CDR2 FQNNGV. The CDR3 loop reads CASSSGGQGALGYTF. In DNA, the CDR3 is TGTGCCAGCAGCTCGGGGGGACAGGGGGCGCTGGGCTACACCTTC.

This chain joins TRBV5-1 and TRBJ2-5; no clear D gene. This CDR3 has 12 amino acids. The ends were cut back, 3 bases at V and 7 bases at J, with 10 bases in the middle. The V gene's germline CDR1 is SGHRS and CDR2 YFSETQ. The CDR3 region is CASSYESSTQYF. CDR3 sequence (DNA): TGCGCCAGCAGCTACGAATCGTCGACCCAGTACTTC. The full variable domain, rest sourced from reference TRBV5-1 and TRBJ2-5, is KAGVTQTPRYLIKTRGQQVTLSCSPISGHRSVSWYQQTPGQGLQFLFEYFSETQRNKGNFPGRFSGRQFSNSRSEMNVSTLELGDSALYLCASSYESSTQYFGPGTRLLVL.

The chain joins TRBV28 to TRBJ2-2; D may correspond to TRBD1 or TRBD2 (5 bases each). This CDR3 region has 15 residues. Trimming took 6 bases from V and 1 from J, leaving 12 bases between them. The germline V gene has CDR1 MDHEN and CDR2 SYDVKM. The CDR3 DNA reads TGTGCCAGCAGACCCGGGGACCTGAACACCGGGGAGCTGTTTTTT. The encoded protein is CASRPGDLNTGELFF.

This clonotype has just one count. V usage is TRBV28 and J usage is TRBJ1-5; 7 positions match TRBD1. CDR1 and CDR2 from the germline V gene are MDHEN and SYDVKM. Germline trimming cut 5 bases from V and 7 bases from J; bases unmatched to any gene: 11. The CDR3 loop spans 15 amino acids. CDR3 nucleotide sequence: TGTGCCAGCAGTGGGTACCGGGACAGTTCACAGCCCCAGCATTTT. Its translation is CASSGYRDSSQPQHF.

In nucleotides, the CDR3 is TGTGCCATCAGTCCCAACTACCGGGAAAAACTGTTTTTT. Residues: CAISPNYREKLFF. The chain couples TRBV10-3 to TRBJ1-4; no definite D call. Trimming pared 5 bases from V and 8 bases from J, leaving 12 bases between. Germline V gives CDR1 ENHRY, CDR2 SYGVKD. The length of the CDR3 is 13 residues.